This T cell receptor (beta chain) was found in a study of shared clonotypes between healthy human individuals. CDR3 length equals 15 residues. The germline gives CDR1 MNHEY, CDR2 SMNVEV (reference sequence). V was shortened by 5 bases and J by 1 base, with 13 bases between the two germline ends. Study-level points and caveats: Rarefaction indicated that sorted-subset sequencing remained incomplete although depth was large.

Naive CD8 populations comprised CD45RO-negative cells positively selected for CCR7, excluding terminally differentiated effector memory CD45RA+ cells. Comments on this clone: Its cognate antigen is unknown.

Sorted-subset replicate PCR reactions were performed with around 200 ng DNA, corresponding to roughly 30,000 T cell genomes. The repertoire was sequenced with immunoSEQ multiplex PCR; TCRdb's copy has only in-frame clones and lacks some. The profile shows about 2.1 million clones, 90% to 95% of them singletons. The sequence was obtained from a young man in good health. Some clones in this sample may be carry-over from other donors' samples. The chain carries TRBV27 and TRBJ2-3; D unclear. Sequencing input: naive CD8+ T cells from PBMCs. CDR3 region: CASSLPASGTDTQYF. DNA of the CDR3: TGTGCCAGCAGTCTCCCTGCCTCTGGCACAGATACGCAGTATTTT.